The 28 T cell receptor beta chains below were found in one sample sequenced in a study of T cells after yellow fever vaccination. TCRdb called the 5' RACE reads again in MiXCR, with one record for every CDR3 protein. The table shows around 100,000 distinct CDR3 sequences, with around 5.5% occurring only once. The sample in question was CD8+ T cells sorted from PBMCs, obtained 10 days after the yellow fever booster vaccination. The receptors were sampled from a man aged 18-30 years who received the YFV17D yellow fever vaccine.

Worth noting for this clonotype: A junction end diverges from the germline sequence, so it may reflect a read error. The gene calls are TRBV10-3 and TRBJ1-1; D is unresolved. CDR1 and CDR2 (germline): ENHRY, SYGVKD. The CDR3 contains 14 residues. The CDR3 DNA follows: TGTGCCATCAGTGAGTCGAGATCTAACATTGAAGCTTTCTTT. This codes for CAISESRSNIEAFF.

This clonotype showed up just a few times. V and J are TRBV13 and TRBJ1-6; D remains unclear. CDR3 length equals 16 residues. Trimming removed 5 bases at V and 4 bases at J, with 15 bases between. Germline V lookup: CDR1 PRHDT, CDR2 FYEKMQ (reference sequence). The CDR3 sequence: CASSPDGRNYNSPLHF. The CDR3 DNA sequence: TGTGCCAGCAGCCCTGACGGTCGAAATTATAATTCACCCCTCCACTTT.

The chain combines TRBV7-2 with TRBJ2-2; no clear D gene. The CDR3 totals 14 residues. Germline V gene data show CDR1 as SGHTA and CDR2 as FQGNSA. V dropped 5 bases and J dropped 7 bases, with 14 bases sitting between them. The CDR3 bases are TGTGCCAGCAGCCTAGAGTATATTGGCGGGGAGCTGTTTTTT. The encoded protein is CASSLEYIGGELFF.

This clonotype turned up a few times. The chain recombines TRBV24-1 with TRBJ2-1; 10 nucleotides line up with TRBD2. Germline V gives CDR1 KGHDR, CDR2 SFDVKD. The CDR3 length is 14 residues. After removal of 5 bases from V and 8 bases from J, the junction contained 5 bases not matched to a gene. This CDR3 is CATSGASGGDEQFF. CDR3 DNA sequence: TGTGCCACCAGTGGTGCTAGCGGGGGCGATGAGCAGTTCTTC.

V usage is TRBV27 and J usage is TRBJ1-2, with D uncertain. V was shortened by 0 bases and J by 7 bases, with 12 bases between the two germline ends. Per germline, CDR1 MNHEY and CDR2 SMNVEV (reference sequence). The CDR3 length is 14 residues. CDR3 in DNA: TGTGCCAGCAGTTTATCGGGGAGAACAGTTGGCTACACCTTC. Translating it yields CASSLSGRTVGYTF.

The table lists this clonotype with a few counts. V usage is TRBV12-3 or TRBV12-4 and J usage is TRBJ2-2; D is undetermined. The V end lost 6 bases, the J end lost 5 bases, and 10 bases lay between the germline ends. CDR3 length equals 13 residues. The CDR3, as DNA: TGTGCCAGCAGCCACCGACCTACCGGGGAGCTGTTTTTT. Amino acid sequence: CASSHRPTGELFF.

The chain has TRBV20-1 and TRBJ1-2; no definite D call. Looked up from germline, CDR1 is DFQATT and CDR2 is SNEGSKA (reference sequence). This CDR3 region has 14 residues. Trimming shortened V by 4 bases and J by 4 bases, and 16 bases separated the two germline ends. CDR3 nucleotide sequence: TGCAGTGCTACCCCCCGAGGCCGGAGCTATGGCTACACCTTC. As protein: CSATPRGRSYGYTF.

The J gene is TRBJ1-1, the V gene TRBV4-3, with a weak D call TRBD1 (6 bases). This CDR3 is built from 17 residues. Trimming pared 5 bases from V and 4 bases from J, leaving 23 bases between. The germline V gene has CDR1 LGHNA and CDR2 YSLEER. CDR3 sequence: CASSEGTGIRTTTEAFF. The CDR3 DNA reads as TGCGCCAGCAGCGAGGGAACAGGGATCCGCACGACCACTGAAGCTTTCTTT.

About this clonotype itself: A junction end diverges from the germline sequence, so it may reflect a read error. The V call is TRBV12-5, the J call TRBJ2-1; 8 positions agree with TRBD1. The length of the CDR3 is 16 residues. CDR1 is LGHNT and CDR2 is FRNRAP in the germline V gene. CDR3 amino acids: CASGFPGTGSPNEQFF. CDR3 DNA: TGTGCTAGTGGTTTCCCGGGGACAGGTTCCCCTAATGAGCAGTTTTTC.

The J gene is TRBJ1-2, the V gene TRBV29-1; perhaps TRBD1 as D (6 bases). The germline V and J ends were trimmed by 4 bases and 4 bases, with 19 bases remaining between them. CDR3 length: 15 residues. Germline assignment: CDR1 SQVTM and CDR2 ANQGSEA. CDR3 sequence (DNA): TGCAGCGTTGGGGCTAGTGGACAGACCTCCTATGGCTACACCTTC. Its translation is CSVGASGQTSYGYTF.

The CDR3 DNA reads as TGTGCCAGCAGTTCCCTAGGGGGGGGCCCCTACAATGAGCAGTTCTTC. Translating gives CASSSLGGGPYNEQFF. V is TRBV6-6 and J is TRBJ2-1; the D gene is possibly TRBD2 (7 bases). This CDR3 comprises 16 residues. CDR1 is MNHNY, CDR2 SVGAGI, per germline (reference sequence). Trimming removed 4 bases from V and 2 bases from J, with 15 bases in between.

This clonotype was seen ten or more times. CDR3 amino acids: CASSVSEESIQYF. CDR3 nucleotides: TGTGCCAGCAGTGTGTCGGAGGAGAGCATTCAGTACTTC. The genes are TRBV12-3 or TRBV12-4 and TRBJ2-4; maybe TRBD2 (5 bases). The CDR3 spans 13 residues. With 5 bases removed from V and 9 bases from J, the gap between germline ends came to 14 bases.

In this sample, this clonotype turned up many times. The V call is TRBV7-2, the J call TRBJ2-2; unclear D gene. The CDR3 spans 13 residues. Germline lookup yields CDR1 SGHTA and CDR2 FQGNSA. V was trimmed by 1 base and J by 5 bases, leaving 5 bases between them. The CDR3 reads CASSLEGTGELFF. In DNA form, the CDR3 reads TGTGCCAGCAGCTTAGAAGGGACCGGGGAGCTGTTTTTT.

This clonotype was detected many times. The CDR3 DNA is TGCGCCAGCAGCTTGGAGCGGGGGTTGGACGAGCAGTACTTC. Translated: CASSLERGLDEQYF. V usage is TRBV5-1 and J usage is TRBJ2-7; 8 positions match TRBD2. Losses at the gene ends were 0 bases for V and 5 bases for J; bases not matched to a gene: 4. Germline V lookup: CDR1 SGHRS, CDR2 YFSETQ. This CDR3 comprises 14 residues.

The genes are TRBV7-3 and TRBJ2-1; D remains ambiguous. V lost 6 bases to trimming and J lost 9 bases, with 15 bases between them. CDR1 is SGHTA, CDR2 FQGTGA, per germline. The CDR3 has 13 amino acids. The CDR3 spells CASSGVLNGEQFF. CDR3 DNA: TGTGCCAGCAGTGGGGTTCTAAACGGTGAGCAGTTCTTC.

This clonotype was seen a few times. The J gene is TRBJ2-7, the V gene TRBV7-8; no firm D call. The V gene lost 5 bases and the J gene lost 0 bases, with 14 bases spanning the gap. The CDR3 has 15 amino acids. Germline V CDR1 and CDR2: SGHVS, FQNEAQ. CDR3 sequence: CASSVLRGNSYEQYF. The CDR3 DNA reads as TGTGCCAGCAGCGTGCTACGCGGCAACTCCTACGAGCAGTACTTC.

The CDR3 protein is CATSRDRRGNQPQHF. CDR3 sequence (DNA): TGTGCCACCAGCAGAGATCGGCGGGGCAATCAGCCCCAGCATTTT. The gene calls are TRBV15 and TRBJ1-5; unclear D gene. Trimming stripped 0 bases from V and 2 bases from J, with 8 bases between. This CDR3 has 15 amino acids. Germline CDR1 LNHNV, CDR2 YYDKDF (reference sequence). Full variable domain (missing parts from reference TRBV15 and TRBJ1-5): DAMVIQNPRYQVTQFGKPVTLSCSQTLNHNVMYWYQQKSSQAPKLLFHYYDKDFNNEADTPDNFQSRRPNTSFCFLDIRSPGLGDTAMYLCATSRDRRGNQPQHFGDGTRLSIL.

As concerns this clonotype: The junction does not match germline at one end; this may be a read error. The J gene is TRBJ1-2, the V gene TRBV19; D perhaps matches TRBD1 (6 bases). Germline V lookup: CDR1 LNHDA, CDR2 SQIVND (reference sequence). The CDR3 extends over 11 amino acids. The CDR3 is CASSLTGHPSF. CDR3 coding DNA: TGTGCCAGTAGCCTTACAGGGCATCCATCCTTC.

The chain uses TRBV4-2 and TRBJ2-7; D is unclear. The V gene's germline CDR1 is LGHNA and CDR2 YNFKEQ. The CDR3 is 14 residues long. V was trimmed by 0 bases and J by 2 bases, leaving 8 bases between them. CDR3 sequence (DNA): TGTGCCAGCAGCCAAGACTATGTCCCCTACGAGCAGTACTTC. Translated: CASSQDYVPYEQYF.

This clonotype was detected many times. The rearrangement links TRBV7-2 to TRBJ2-7; 10 positions agree with TRBD2. There are 14 residues in the CDR3. CDR1 is SGHTA, CDR2 FQGNSA, per germline. V lost 5 bases, J lost 3 bases, and 4 bases stayed unmatched. The CDR3 sequence is CASSTGTSVYEQYF. The CDR3, as DNA: TGTGCCAGCAGCACAGGGACTAGCGTCTACGAGCAGTACTTC.

This chain uses TRBV6-2 or TRBV6-3 with TRBJ2-7; the match to TRBD1 covers 7 bases. The CDR3 contains 15 residues. Germline assignment: CDR1 MNHEY and CDR2 SVGEGT. With V trimmed by 4 bases and J by 3 bases, 9 bases remained unmatched. The CDR3 loop is CASSFNRGDLYEQYV. The CDR3, as DNA: TGTGCCAGCAGTTTCAACAGGGGCGACCTCTACGAGCAGTACGTC.

The V gene is TRBV13, the J gene TRBJ2-1; TRBD2 matches 9 bases. Germline CDR1 and CDR2: PRHDT and FYEKMQ (reference sequence). The V segment lost 4 bases and the J segment 10 bases; nucleotides outside the gene matches: 5. The CDR3 length is 13 residues. The CDR3 coding sequence is TGTGCCAGCAGCTATGGGACTAGCAGGGAGCAGTTCTTC. Protein product: CASSYGTSREQFF.

This clonotype came up a few times. The chain combines TRBV30 with TRBJ1-4, with TRBD1 matching 7 bases. The junction had 4 bases not matched to a gene; V was cut back by 1 base and J by 8 bases. CDR3 size: 13 residues. Germline assignment: CDR1 GTSNPN and CDR2 SVGIG (reference sequence). The CDR3 coding sequence is TGTGCCTGGAGTGATACAGGGGAGGAAAAACTGTTTTTT. Residues: CAWSDTGEEKLFF. Combining the CDR3 with reference TRBV30 and TRBJ1-4 gives the whole variable domain SQTIHQWPATLVQPVGSPLSLECTVEGTSNPNLYWYRQAAGRGLQLLFYSVGIGQISSEVPQNLSASRPQDRQFILSSKKLLLSDSGFYLCAWSDTGEEKLFFGSGTQLSVL.

This clonotype was observed a few times. This chain joins TRBV2 and TRBJ1-1, with TRBD1 matching 7 bases. V shed 9 bases, J shed 0 bases, and the junction held 4 bases outside the gene matches. CDR1 and CDR2 (germline): SNHLY, FYNNEI. The CDR3 length is 13 residues. CDR3 residues: CARAQGVNTEAFF. The CDR3 DNA reads as TGTGCCAGAGCTCAGGGGGTGAACACTGAAGCTTTCTTT.

This clonotype was counted only a few times. The rearrangement uses TRBV4-1 and TRBJ2-3; 12 positions agree with TRBD2. The CDR3 totals 18 residues. The V segment lost 4 bases and the J segment 7 bases; nucleotides outside the gene matches: 15. Germline lookup yields CDR1 MGHRA and CDR2 YSYEKL. CDR3 DNA sequence: TGCGCCAGCAGCCTACACCCCGGGGCTAGCGGGGGGGCGAATACGCAGTATTTT. Its protein product is CASSLHPGASGGANTQYF.

The table lists this clonotype with a few counts. The chain employs TRBV12-3 or TRBV12-4 and TRBJ2-1; 9 positions agree with TRBD1. This CDR3 region has 15 residues. The V and J ends lost 4 bases and 4 bases, in that order; junction bases with no gene match: 5. This CDR3 reads CASSSRDRAYNEQFF. The CDR3 DNA is TGTGCCAGCAGTTCCCGGGACAGGGCTTACAATGAGCAGTTCTTC.

This clonotype has more than one count but fewer than ten. The chain is built from TRBV27 and TRBJ2-2; D is unclear. Trimming took off 0 bases at V and 6 bases at J, with 8 bases between the two ends. This CDR3 spans 14 amino acids. CDR1 and CDR2 (germline): MNHEY, SMNVEV (reference sequence). The CDR3 DNA reads as TGTGCCAGCAGTTTATCAGTAGCTGCCGGGGAGCTGTTTTTT. The encoded protein is CASSLSVAAGELFF.

This clonotype has more than one count but fewer than ten. The V and J genes are TRBV4-1 and TRBJ2-7, with 10 nucleotides matching TRBD1. Germline-derived CDR1 and CDR2 are MGHRA and YSYEKL. The CDR3 runs to 16 residues. V was clipped by 2 bases and J by 6 bases; unmatched bases: 10. The CDR3 region is CASSQSGTGVSSEQYF. CDR3 nucleotide sequence: TGCGCCAGCAGCCAATCTGGGACAGGGGTTTCTAGCGAGCAGTACTTC.